A single sample gave rise to the 23 T cell receptor beta chains below, sequenced in a study of cytomegalovirus exposure and HLA in healthy donors. A multiplex PCR was run with 60 Vbeta primers and 13 Jbeta primers. Using immunoSEQ multiplex PCR, the repertoire was profiled, and TCRdb retains in-frame clones only, with some absent. The sample shows about 89,000 clones, 76% of them seen only once. The sample comprised PBMCs. These receptors were taken from a male donor in good health and CMV-seronegative.

The chain joins TRBV9 to TRBJ2-2; no clear D gene. V was pared by 5 bases and J by 5 bases, with 13 bases between. CDR1 is SGDLS and CDR2 is YYNGEE in the germline V gene. The CDR3 spans 14 residues. The CDR3 region has the DNA TGTGCCAGCAGGCCTTCTAGGCAGACCGGGGAGCTGTTTTTT. Residues: CASRPSRQTGELFF.

This chain joins TRBV19 and TRBJ2-3; 9 bases are a match to TRBD1. The CDR3 length is 14 residues. With V trimmed by 3 bases and J by 6 bases, 4 bases remained unmatched. The germline CDR1 and CDR2 sequences are LNHDA and SQIVND (reference sequence). The DNA of the CDR3 is TGTGCCAGTAGTATGAGGGACAGGGAGGATACGCAGTATTTT. It yields the protein CASSMRDREDTQYF.

Notes on this clone: Other DNA sequences from this sample encode an identical CDR3 as well. The chain recombines TRBV7-9 with TRBJ1-5; TRBD1 aligns across 7 bases. The V segment lost 5 bases and the J segment 3 bases; nucleotides outside the gene matches: 4. The germline V gene encodes CDR1 SEHNR and CDR2 FQNEAQ (reference sequence). The CDR3 runs 14 residues. The CDR3 DNA reads as TGTGCCAGCAGCCCCGACAGGGCCAATCAGCCCCAGCATTTT. This codes for CASSPDRANQPQHF.

J is TRBJ1-2 and V is TRBV27; 9 bases map to TRBD1. The V segment lost 4 bases and the J segment 6 bases; nucleotides outside the gene matches: 3. Germline V CDR1 and CDR2: MNHEY, SMNVEV (reference sequence). The CDR3 length is 13 residues. The CDR3 here is CASSSDRGNGYTF. The CDR3 DNA follows: TGTGCCAGCAGTTCCGACAGGGGGAATGGCTACACCTTC.

The rearrangement joins TRBV7-3 to TRBJ2-2, with D unclear. The CDR3 extends over 12 amino acids. Germline V gene sequence: CDR1 SGHTA, CDR2 FQGTGA. V lost 4 bases and J lost 3, with 3 bases in between. CDR3 coding DNA: TGTGCCAGCAGCTCTGACACCGGGGAGCTGTTTTTT. Its translation: CASSSDTGELFF.

This rearrangement joins TRBV6-6 to TRBJ2-7, with 7 bases matching TRBD2. This CDR3 comprises 14 residues. Germline CDR1 MNHNY, CDR2 SVGAGI (reference sequence). V lost 7 bases to trimming and J lost 6 bases; unmatched junction nucleotides: 12. This CDR3 reads CASKREGGAGEQYF. CDR3 DNA sequence: TGTGCCAGCAAGAGGGAGGGAGGGGCTGGCGAGCAGTACTTC.

The rearrangement links TRBV5-8 to TRBJ2-3; TRBD2 aligns across 11 bases. The germline V gene has CDR1 SGHTS and CDR2 YDEGEE. V lost 2 bases, J lost 8 bases, and 10 bases stayed unmatched. The CDR3 is 16 residues long. The CDR3 is CASSFRTSGSIGTQYF. Written as DNA, the CDR3 is TGTGCCAGCAGCTTTAGGACTAGCGGGTCGATTGGTACGCAGTATTTT.

This chain connects TRBV28 to TRBJ2-1; TRBD2 matches at 7 bases. CDR1 MDHEN and CDR2 SYDVKM come from the germline V gene. J was trimmed by 0 bases and V by 5 bases; bases with no gene match: 7. CDR3 length: 16 residues. The CDR3 region is CASSRTSASSYNEQFF. The CDR3 nucleotides read TGTGCCAGCAGTCGCACTAGCGCGAGCTCCTACAATGAGCAGTTCTTC.

V usage is TRBV27 and J usage is TRBJ2-5, with D possibly TRBD1 on 6 matching bases. Looked up from germline, CDR1 is MNHEY and CDR2 is SMNVEV (reference sequence). The CDR3 runs 14 residues. Deletions cut 4 bases from V and 5 bases from J, with 14 bases between. The CDR3 sequence: CASSSDRHRETQYF. The CDR3 DNA follows: TGTGCCAGCAGTTCCGACAGGCACCGGGAGACCCAGTACTTC.

The chain combines TRBV28 with TRBJ1-4; 10 nucleotides align to TRBD1. Germline V lookup: CDR1 MDHEN, CDR2 SYDVKM. CDR3 size: 17 residues. V shed 3 bases, J shed 0 bases, and the junction held 4 bases outside the gene matches. The DNA of the CDR3 is TGTGCCAGCAGTTTTTCGGGACAGGGGCCAACTAATGAAAAACTGTTTTTT. It yields the protein CASSFSGQGPTNEKLFF.

This rearrangement joins TRBV7-9 to TRBJ2-1; D not certain. Germline lookup yields CDR1 SEHNR and CDR2 FQNEAQ (reference sequence). The CDR3 extends over 16 amino acids. Deletions cut 10 bases from V and 1 base from J, with 20 bases between. The CDR3 DNA follows: TGTGCCACGCACCGGTTAGCCTTTAAGTCCTACAATGAGCAGTTCTTC. Translating gives CATHRLAFKSYNEQFF.

In its sample, this clone was seen once. The J gene is TRBJ1-1, the V gene TRBV6-5; TRBD1 matches 8 bases. CDR1 is MNHEY and CDR2 is SVGAGI in the germline V gene. This CDR3 has 13 amino acids. V was clipped by 11 bases and J by 3 bases; unmatched bases: 8. The CDR3 nucleotides are TGTGCCGGACTGGACAGGGCGGACACTGAAGCTTTCTTT. Its translation is CAGLDRADTEAFF.

V is TRBV10-3 and J is TRBJ2-3; TRBD1 might be the D (6 bases). Germline V gives CDR1 ENHRY, CDR2 SYGVKD. The CDR3 totals 18 residues. V was cut by 5 bases and J by 0 bases, with 21 bases left in between. CDR3 protein: CAISKKKPGQLSTDTQYF. CDR3 bases: TGTGCCATCAGTAAAAAGAAACCAGGACAGCTTAGCACAGATACGCAGTATTTT.

The chain employs TRBV4-1 and TRBJ1-1; 9 bases are a match to TRBD1. With V trimmed by 0 bases and J by 13 bases, 15 bases remained unmatched. CDR1 and CDR2 from the germline V gene are MGHRA and YSYEKL. The CDR3 has 16 amino acids. The CDR3 DNA is TGCGCCAGCAGCCAAGAGGACAGGGGTACCAATCGTAAAGGTTTCTTT. Translating gives CASSQEDRGTNRKGFF.

The chain is built from TRBV5-6 and TRBJ1-1; a possible D gene is TRBD1 (6 bases). This CDR3 region has 13 residues. Germline CDR1 and CDR2: SGHDT and YYEEEE. V lost 7 bases, J lost 5 bases, and 15 bases lay in between. The CDR3 reads CASYLGRGTEAFF. CDR3 nucleotide sequence: TGTGCCAGCTACCTCGGTAGGGGGACTGAAGCTTTCTTT.

CDR3 nucleotides: TGTGCCAGCAGCTTAGAGGGTTTCAGGGACAGGGGGCGGACCGGGGAGCTGTTTTTT. Its translation is CASSLEGFRDRGRTGELFF. V usage is TRBV11-2 and J usage is TRBJ2-2; 12 bases align to TRBD1. Losses at the gene ends were 0 bases for V and 5 bases for J; bases not matched to a gene: 10. CDR1 and CDR2 (germline): SGHAT, FQNNGV. There are 19 residues in the CDR3.

This sequence joins TRBV5-6 and TRBJ2-2, with 11 bases identical to TRBD1. The CDR3 spans 16 residues. CDR1 SGHDT and CDR2 YYEEEE come from the germline V gene. V shed 5 bases and J 4 bases; nucleotides not matched to a gene: 7. The CDR3 region has the DNA TGTGCCAGCAGAACAAGAGGGACAGGGGGCACCGGGGAGCTGTTTTTT. Protein: CASRTRGTGGTGELFF.

The chain links TRBV7-9 to TRBJ2-7; D call uncertain. The V end was cut by 3 bases, the J end by 0 bases, with 6 bases between. CDR1 SEHNR and CDR2 FQNEAQ come from the germline V gene (reference sequence). CDR3 length: 13 residues. The CDR3 sequence: CASSFTDSYEQYF. The CDR3 DNA reads TGTGCCAGCAGCTTCACAGACTCCTACGAGCAGTACTTC. Based on the CDR3 plus reference TRBV7-9 and TRBJ2-7, the full variable domain is DTGVSQNPRHKITKRGQNVTFRCDPISEHNRLYWYRQTLGQGPEFLTYFQNEAQLEKSRLLSDRFSAERPKGSFSTLEIQRTEQGDSAMYLCASSFTDSYEQYFGPGTRLTVT.

This chain connects TRBV4-1 to TRBJ1-2; no definite D call. Germline CDR1 MGHRA, CDR2 YSYEKL. V dropped 0 bases and J dropped 2 bases, with 10 bases sitting between them. There are 15 residues in the CDR3. CDR3 protein: CASSQDGPRNYGYTF. CDR3 in DNA: TGCGCCAGCAGCCAAGATGGGCCAAGGAACTATGGCTACACCTTC.

This chain uses TRBV27 with TRBJ2-1; 9 bases agree with TRBD2. The junction had 13 bases not matched to a gene; V was cut back by 6 bases and J by 7 bases. The germline gives CDR1 MNHEY, CDR2 SMNVEV (reference sequence). This CDR3 contains 16 residues. CDR3 protein: CASSRYAGGPGNEQFF. For the CDR3, the DNA is TGTGCCAGCAGCCGTTATGCGGGAGGGCCCGGGAATGAGCAGTTCTTC.

Only a few counts were recorded for this clone. The chain has TRBV6-5 and TRBJ1-4, with unresolved D. CDR3 length: 11 amino acids. Trimming cost V 7 bases and J 8 bases, with 8 bases left between them. CDR1 and CDR2 from the germline V gene are MNHEY and SVGAGI. CDR3 residues: CASTHGEKLFF. The CDR3 nucleotides read TGTGCCAGCACCCACGGGGAAAAACTGTTTTTT.

V and J are TRBV7-9 and TRBJ1-2, with D unclear. Trimming shortened V by 1 base and J by 2 bases, and 5 bases separated the two germline ends. Germline V lookup: CDR1 SEHNR, CDR2 FQNEAQ (reference sequence). The CDR3 totals 13 residues. This CDR3 is CASSLGQNYGYTF. DNA of the CDR3: TGTGCCAGCAGCTTAGGGCAGAACTATGGCTACACCTTC.

The V and J genes are TRBV2 and TRBJ2-1; 9 bases agree with TRBD1. The V gene end was trimmed by 4 bases and the J gene end by 8 bases; junction bases not matched to a gene: 9. The germline CDR1 and CDR2 sequences are SNHLY and FYNNEI. The CDR3 extends over 15 amino acids. CDR3 region: CASSARTGGLDEQFF. The CDR3 nucleotides are TGTGCCAGCAGTGCCCGTACAGGGGGCCTCGATGAGCAGTTCTTC.